This T cell receptor (beta chain) was captured by sequencing in a study of cytomegalovirus exposure and HLA in healthy donors. Study results and caveats: In a later analysis, HLA-associated beta chains showed higher expansion and lower generation probabilities than comparable chains. With DRB1 most and HLA-C fewest, TCR association rates differed between HLA loci in a later analysis. The CMV antigen specificity of a few CMV-associated chains was confirmed through in vitro analysis.

In the case of this clone: Its antigen remains unknown.

The PCR employed 60 Vbeta primers together with 13 Jbeta primers. As processed by the authors: An analysis performed later counted about 80 million unique TCR beta chains (roughly 11 million of them shared). Profiling relied on immunoSEQ multiplex PCR, and the TCRdb table lists in-frame clones only, not all of them. The V and J calls and the clone size are those of that table, but D and trimming were determined from the DNA. The specimen's table records about 47,000 clones. The ends lost 3 bases at V and 0 bases at J; junction bases unmatched: 9. CDR1 is KGHSH, CDR2 LQKENI, per germline. This CDR3 is built from 18 residues.

The receptor comes from a male donor in good health and CMV-seronegative. This sequence joins TRBV18 and TRBJ1-5; 9 bases agree with TRBD1. The sample taken for sequencing was PBMCs. The CDR3 sequence: CASSPVAGTGNSNQPQHF. The CDR3 DNA reads as TGTGCCAGCTCACCCGTTGCGGGGACAGGGAATAGCAATCAGCCCCAGCATTTT.